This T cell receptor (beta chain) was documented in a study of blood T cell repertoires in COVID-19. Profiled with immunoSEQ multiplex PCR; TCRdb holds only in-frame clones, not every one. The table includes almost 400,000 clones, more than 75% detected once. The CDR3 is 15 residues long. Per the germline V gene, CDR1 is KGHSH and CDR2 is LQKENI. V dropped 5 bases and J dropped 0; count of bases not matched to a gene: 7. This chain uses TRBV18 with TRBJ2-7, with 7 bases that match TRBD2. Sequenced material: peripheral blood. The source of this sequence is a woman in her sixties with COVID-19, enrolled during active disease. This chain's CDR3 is CASSRSGMSSYEQYF. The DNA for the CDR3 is TGTGCCAGCTCAAGAAGCGGGATGAGCTCCTACGAGCAGTACTTC. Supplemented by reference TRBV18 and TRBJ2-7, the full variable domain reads NAGVMQNPRHLVRRRGQEARLRCSPMKGHSHVYWYRQLPEEGLKFMVYLQKENIIDESGMPKERFSAEFPKEGPSILRIQQVVRGDSAAYFCASSRSGMSSYEQYFGPGTRLTVT.